This T cell receptor beta chain emerged from a study of T cells in Graves' hyperthyroidism and ophthalmopathy. Study-level findings and limits: From stable hyperthyroidism, ophthalmopathy was separated by a 13 V-J model.

A word on this clonotype: What it binds is not known.

Uncontrolled infection, other autoimmune disease, pregnancy or lactation led to exclusion. This CDR3 contains 16 residues. J gave up 2 bases and V 5 bases, and 9 bases lay outside the gene matches. The germline V gene has CDR1 LNHNV and CDR2 YYDKDF (reference sequence). Using RNA transcripts as the source, TCR beta CDR3 regions were amplified. A first-round RT-PCR of the TCR CDR3 used the HTBI primer set. TCRdb processed the multiplex PCR reads anew with MiXCR; each CDR3 protein has one entry. The repertoire has roughly 660,000 distinct CDR3 sequences, 17% of them found once; the top ten carry 15% to 18%.

Input material: blood. V is TRBV15 and J is TRBJ2-1, with 7 bases lining up with TRBD2. The receptor's source is a man aged 50-60 years with Graves' hyperthyroidism. CDR3 sequence (DNA): TGTGCCACCAGCCCTCCGGGAGGCCCTACCTACAATGAGCAGTTCTTC. Its translation is CATSPPGGPTYNEQFF.